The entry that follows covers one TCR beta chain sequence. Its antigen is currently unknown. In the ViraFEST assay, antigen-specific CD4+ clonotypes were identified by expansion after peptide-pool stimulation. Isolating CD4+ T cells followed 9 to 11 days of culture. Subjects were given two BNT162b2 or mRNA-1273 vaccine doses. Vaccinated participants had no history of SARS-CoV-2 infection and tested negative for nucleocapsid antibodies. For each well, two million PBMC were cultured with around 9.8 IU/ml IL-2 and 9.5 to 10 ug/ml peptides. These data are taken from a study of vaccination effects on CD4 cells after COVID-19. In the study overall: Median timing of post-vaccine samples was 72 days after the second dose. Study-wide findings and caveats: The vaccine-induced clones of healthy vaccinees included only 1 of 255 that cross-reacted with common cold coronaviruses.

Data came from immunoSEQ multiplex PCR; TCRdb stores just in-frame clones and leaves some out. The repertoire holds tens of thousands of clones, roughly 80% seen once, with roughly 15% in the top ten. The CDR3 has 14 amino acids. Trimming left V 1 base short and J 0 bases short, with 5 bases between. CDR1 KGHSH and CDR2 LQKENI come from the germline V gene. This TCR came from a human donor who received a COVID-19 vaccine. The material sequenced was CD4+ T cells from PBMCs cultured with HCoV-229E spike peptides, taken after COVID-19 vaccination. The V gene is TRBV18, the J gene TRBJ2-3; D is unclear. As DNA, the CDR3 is TGTGCCAGCTCACCACAGAGCAGCACAGATACGCAGTATTTT. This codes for CASSPQSSTDTQYF.